The 2 T cell receptor beta chains presented below share a single source sample, sequenced in a study of T cells in localized non-small cell lung cancer (dated by TCRdb to about 2020). Preparation of the library involved the immunoSEQ multiplex PCR assay. The source is immuneACCESS, and TCRdb retained only in-frame sequences with V and J called. Part of the clones is not carried over; for the studies checked, unresolved V genes explain less than half of this, and the remainder is unexplained. Across this sample there are approximately 47,000 clones, with about 88% seen only once. In total, the top ten clones hold around 2.5% of the sample. This sample comprised PBMCs, obtained before any cancer treatment. Receptors originate from a man aged 35-69 years with stage II lung adenocarcinoma.

The V and J genes are TRBV29-1 and TRBJ1-1; weak D call: TRBD1 (6 bases). The CDR3 contains 12 residues. The germline V and J ends were trimmed by 7 bases and 3 bases, with 12 bases remaining between them. Germline CDR1 SQVTM, CDR2 ANQGSEA. CDR3 residues: CSAGEGHTEAFF. The CDR3 coding sequence is TGCAGCGCAGGGGAAGGGCACACTGAAGCTTTCTTT.

The rearrangement joins TRBV9 to TRBJ2-1; 11 positions agree with TRBD2. After removal of 1 base from V and 8 bases from J, the junction contained 5 bases not matched to a gene. Germline assignment: CDR1 SGDLS and CDR2 YYNGEE. The CDR3 sequence is 15 residues long. This CDR3 reads CASSVLAGGGDEQFF. CDR3 coding DNA: TGTGCCAGCAGCGTACTAGCGGGGGGCGGGGATGAGCAGTTCTTC.